The present T cell receptor (beta chain) was sequenced within a study of T cells after yellow fever vaccination. Each CDR3 protein is one row after TCRdb ran MiXCR on the 5' RACE reads. The table has 300,000 or so distinct CDR3 sequences, about an eighth seen once; the top ten hold about 0.51%. Concerning this clonotype: Its antigen is currently unknown.

V trimming: 5 bases; J trimming: 8 bases; junction bases outside the gene matches: 10. The length of the CDR3 is 15 residues. Findings and caveats of the study: Primary-vaccination clones mostly resurfaced post-booster (more than 95% CD4, about 87% CD8). From the bulk population, abundant clonotypes could contaminate and appear within FACS-sorted repertoires. There was a small share of clonotypes that showed up in both the CD4 and CD8 compartments.

The sample consisted of CD4+ T cells sorted from PBMCs, taken 45 days after the yellow fever booster vaccination. The rearrangement joins TRBV12-3 or TRBV12-4 to TRBJ1-4, with 8 bases that match TRBD1. This TCR derives from a man in his thirties or forties who received the YFV17D yellow fever vaccine. The CDR3 DNA reads TGTGCCAGCAGTCCGCCTCAGGGGGCGGGGGAAAAACTGTTTTTT. Translation gives CASSPPQGAGEKLFF.